This TCR beta chain was retrieved from a study of blood T cell repertoires in COVID-19. Study summary: The United States, Italy and Spain supplied acute and convalescent COVID-19 samples.

The J segment lost 5 bases and the V segment lost 5 bases, leaving 16 bases of the junction unmatched. CDR3 length: 18 residues. CDR1 and CDR2 from the germline V gene are MNHEY and SVGEGT. The protocol was immunoSEQ multiplex PCR, while the TCRdb copy is restricted to in-frame clones and leaves out a portion. In the table there are 150,000 to 200,000 clones, 65% to 85% of which are singletons. The origin of this receptor is a man in his 60s with active or convalescent COVID-19. Input material: peripheral blood. The V and J genes are TRBV6-2 or TRBV6-3 and TRBJ2-5, with 11 bases that match TRBD2. CDR3 sequence reads: CASSKRLAGTPGGETQYF. The DNA for the CDR3 is TGTGCCAGCAGTAAAAGACTAGCGGGAACTCCAGGGGGGGAGACCCAGTACTTC.